These 2 T cell receptor beta chains were all obtained from the same sample, sequenced in a study of T cell changes during pregnancy in multiple sclerosis. Assay: immunoSEQ multiplex PCR; the TCRdb copy retains only in-frame clones and omits some. Of tens of thousands of clones in the sample, 75% to 95% were seen once. Sample: CD4+ T cells from peripheral blood mononuclear cells, taken after pregnancy. The receptors stem from a female donor in good health, enrolled as a control in a pregnancy study.

V and J are TRBV18 and TRBJ1-5; weak D call: TRBD1 (6 bases). This CDR3 comprises 13 residues. The germline V gene encodes CDR1 KGHSH and CDR2 LQKENI. V lost 6 bases and J lost 5, with 11 bases in between. CDR3 amino acids: CASSRRQDQPQHF. CDR3 nucleotide sequence: TGTGCCAGCTCCCGTAGACAGGATCAGCCCCAGCATTTT.

This chain uses TRBV7-9 with TRBJ2-4; TRBD1 matches 9 bases. Trimming removed 5 bases from V and 6 bases from J; junction bases left unmatched: 11. This CDR3 region has 16 residues. CDR1 is SEHNR, CDR2 FQNEAQ, per germline (reference sequence). CDR3 DNA: TGTGCCAGCAGCCTAGGTGGGACAGGGTTGGGAAACATTCAGTACTTC. Protein sequence: CASSLGGTGLGNIQYF.